The clone carrying this T cell receptor (beta chain) was observed a single time. V lost 1 base and J 1 base, leaving 12 bases between the germline ends. Looked up from germline, CDR1 is SGHVS and CDR2 is FQNEAQ. The CDR3 contains 16 residues. The data are from a study of T cell changes during pregnancy in multiple sclerosis. This table comes from immunoSEQ multiplex PCR, and its TCRdb copy is limited to in-frame clones, with some not included. The repertoire holds some 60,000 clones, with roughly 90% as singletons. Material: peripheral blood, obtained after pregnancy. The receptor was derived from a female donor with multiple sclerosis, enrolled in a pregnancy study. J is TRBJ2-3 and V is TRBV7-8, with TRBD1 as a possible D gene (6 bases). This CDR3 reads CASSLDLAGGTDTQYF. The CDR3 DNA sequence: TGTGCCAGCAGCTTAGACCTGGCAGGGGGCACAGATACGCAGTATTTT.